This passage covers 4 T cell receptor beta chains from one sample sequenced in a study of cytomegalovirus exposure and HLA in healthy donors. PCR amplification relied on 60 Vbeta primers (plus 13 Jbeta primers). Profiled with immunoSEQ multiplex PCR; TCRdb holds only in-frame clones, not every one. The sample consists of around 65,000 clones, roughly two thirds of them appearing once. The sample taken for sequencing was PBMCs. The receptors come from a man aged 25 to 40 in good health and CMV-seronegative.

The CDR3 DNA is TGTGCCAGCAGACAGGGACAGTACATCGGGGAGCTGTTTTTT. Translated, it gives CASRQGQYIGELFF. The chain recombines TRBV6-5 with TRBJ2-2; the match to TRBD1 covers 7 bases. The CDR3 is made up of 14 amino acids. J gave up 7 bases and V 6 bases, and 8 bases lay outside the gene matches. Germline V gives CDR1 MNHEY, CDR2 SVGAGI.

This rearrangement joins TRBV6-1 to TRBJ1-2; D is undetermined. Germline CDR1 and CDR2: MNHNS and SASEGT. V dropped 1 base and J dropped 0 bases, with 12 bases sitting between them. The CDR3 runs to 16 residues. The CDR3 region has the DNA TGTGCCAGCAGTGAAGGGTTGGAGGGTCCTAACTATGGCTACACCTTC. Protein product: CASSEGLEGPNYGYTF.

This sequence joins TRBV7-9 and TRBJ1-2, with a possible D match to TRBD1 (6 bases). The CDR3 totals 12 residues. CDR1 and CDR2 (germline): SEHNR, FQNEAQ (reference sequence). V was cut by 8 bases and J by 4 bases, with 11 bases left in between. The CDR3 sequence is CASEDRAYGYTF. CDR3 coding DNA: TGTGCCAGCGAGGACAGAGCCTATGGCTACACCTTC.

The J gene is TRBJ1-5, the V gene TRBV4-1; 7 nucleotides align to TRBD1. Germline CDR1 MGHRA, CDR2 YSYEKL. This CDR3 region has 16 residues. Trimming cost V 4 bases and J 1 base; bases outside gene matches: 7. The CDR3 protein is CASSLFWTGSNQPQHF. CDR3 DNA: TGCGCCAGCAGCCTCTTTTGGACAGGAAGCAATCAGCCCCAGCATTTT.